This T cell receptor (beta chain) was identified during a study of T cells expressing NK-cell markers (dated by TCRdb to about 2020). Broadly, across the study: TCR beta-chain repertoires were profiled in sorted CD3+CD56+NKG2C+, CD3+CD56+NKG2C- and CD3+CD56-NKG2C+ T-cell subsets from fewer than 10 donors. Randomly selected healthy volunteers, three men and five women, were used as the eight sequenced donors. Libraries were sequenced as 2 x 150 bp reads on Illumina HiSeq 2000/2500, MiSeq or NextSeq. Among the eight sequenced donors, only one was HCMV-seronegative, while the other seven were HCMV-seropositive.

Concerning this clonotype: There is no known antigen for this receptor.

HCMV serostatus was determined by detecting HCMV-specific IgG in serum with a commercial ELISA kit. Ficoll density gradient centrifugation was used to isolate peripheral blood mononuclear cells from blood. Beyond this particular receptor, the publication reports: Those dominant clonotypes were again the most abundant among CD3+CD56-NKG2C+ cells in four donors, at about 28.3-60.1%. Whether the expanded NKG2C-expressing T cell clones were specific for HCMV antigens remained unclear. In more than five donors, the dominant CD3+CD56+NKG2C+ clonotypes ranked among the top 10 CD8+ clonotypes, making up 1.0-7.0% of CD8+ T cells.

Data came from an Illumina HiSeq 2000. 5'RACE template switching, by which a universal primer site and unique molecular identifiers were added, was used to make TCR beta cDNA libraries. cDNA synthesis was primed from the TCR beta constant segment, followed by two successive PCR amplification steps. The paper's data handling went like this. MIGEC was used to demultiplex reads and group the reads by UMI, and MiTCR was used to assemble and quantify clonotypes. Only TCR cDNA sequences supported by at least two reads were kept to exclude erroneous sequences. The tcR package was used for downstream repertoire analysis, and clonotypes were matched across fractions by CDR3 nucleotide sequence plus V segment. VDJmatch was used to annotate antigen specificity against VDJdb, with one amino acid substitution in CDR3 permitted. Each CDR3 protein sequence appears as one entry after TCRdb reprocessed the reads, and no DNA is included. The V and J calls were not made by the authors but by TCRdb's processing. The sample table holds about 400,000 distinct CDR3 sequences. The leading ten clones occupy around 10% of the sample.

Spanning cysteine to phenylalanine, the CDR3 consists of 16 amino acids. No DNA has been recorded. The chain employs TRBV12-3 or TRBV12-4 and TRBJ2-2. The receptor was derived from a woman aged 45 to 65 in good health. Donor details come from another sample of the same person, matched by shared clones. Sequenced sample: blood T cells: a sorted CD56 or NKG2C T cell subset, CD4+ or CD8+ T cells, or bulk PBMC T cells (not recorded which). The CDR3 loop reads CASSRKVGANTGELFF.